One sample yielded the 9 T cell receptor beta chains listed below, sequenced in a study of T cells after yellow fever vaccination. TCRdb passed the 5' RACE reads through MiXCR, listing each CDR3 protein once. Of a few hundred thousand distinct CDR3 sequences listed, about 7.1% were seen once; the top ten hold more than 0.8%. Sequencing used CD4+ T cells sorted from PBMCs, obtained 15 days after the yellow fever booster vaccination. Receptors originate from a young man who received the YFV17D yellow fever vaccine.

This clonotype was recorded at least ten times. This rearrangement joins TRBV7-9 to TRBJ2-3; perhaps D is TRBD1 or TRBD2 (5 bases each). The germline V gene has CDR1 SEHNR and CDR2 FQNEAQ (reference sequence). Trimming left V 5 bases short and J 2 bases short, with 11 bases between. The CDR3 has 14 amino acids. This CDR3 reads CASSLRDHTDTQYF. The CDR3 DNA reads as TGTGCCAGCAGCCTACGGGACCACACAGATACGCAGTATTTT.

This clonotype was found many times. The chain uses TRBV3-1 and TRBJ2-1; TRBD2 matches at 10 bases. Germline V gene sequence: CDR1 LGHDT, CDR2 YNNKEL (reference sequence). J gave up 8 bases and V 8 bases, and 9 bases lay outside the gene matches. The CDR3 is 14 residues long. The CDR3 region has the DNA TGTGCCAGCCGGACTAGCGGAGAGGGGCATGAGCAGTTCTTC. Its translation: CASRTSGEGHEQFF.

This clonotype was detected ten times or more. The chain employs TRBV12-3 or TRBV12-4 and TRBJ1-1; 7 nucleotides agree with TRBD1. This CDR3 has 14 residues. V was pared by 6 bases and J by 6 bases, with 10 bases of the junction left unmatched. CDR3 sequence (DNA): TGTGCCAGCAGCCGAAGACAGGGCCGGTCTGAAGCTTTCTTT. Translation gives CASSRRQGRSEAFF.

This clonotype has a handful of counts. This chain links TRBV12-3 or TRBV12-4 with TRBJ2-1, with a tentative D call TRBD1 (5 bases). The CDR3 totals 16 residues. The ends were cut back, 7 bases at V and 9 bases at J, with 25 bases in the middle. The CDR3 nucleotides read TGTGCCAGCAACCTCAGGGCAGGGTATCTTTCTATTGAGCAGTTCTTC. Its translation is CASNLRAGYLSIEQFF.

Ten or more counts support this clonotype. The chain joins TRBV29-1 to TRBJ2-1; TRBD2 matches at 8 bases. V shed 8 bases, J shed 6 bases, and the junction held 9 bases outside the gene matches. Germline CDR1 is SQVTM and CDR2 is ANQGSEA. The length of the CDR3 is 13 residues. For the CDR3, the DNA is TGCAGCACCCCGGGAGGGGGAGTCAATGAGCAGTTCTTC. Protein sequence: CSTPGGGVNEQFF.

The V call is TRBV28, the J call TRBJ2-7, with 7 nucleotides matching TRBD2. V dropped 6 bases and J dropped 4; count of bases not matched to a gene: 12. Per the germline V gene, CDR1 is MDHEN and CDR2 is SYDVKM. The CDR3 runs to 15 residues. In DNA form, the CDR3 reads TGTGCCAGCAGCCCCCGGGGAGCGGGAACATACGAGCAGTACTTC. This encodes CASSPRGAGTYEQYF.

This clonotype has only a few counts. The CDR3 DNA reads as TGCAGTGCTATCCCGTCGAGGGTACCGGGACTCCGGGATAGAGAGACCCAGTACTTC. Translated: CSAIPSRVPGLRDRETQYF. The chain is built from TRBV20-1 and TRBJ2-5, with TRBD2 as a possible D gene (6 bases). The V end was cut by 4 bases, the J end by 4 bases, with 31 bases between. From germline, CDR1 is DFQATT and CDR2 SNEGSKA (reference sequence). This CDR3 has 19 residues.

At least ten counts were recorded for this clonotype. The gene calls are TRBV27 and TRBJ1-5; 7 nucleotides line up with TRBD1. The CDR3 contains 14 residues. Germline V gives CDR1 MNHEY, CDR2 SMNVEV (reference sequence). Trimming at V came to 10 bases and at J to 0 bases, leaving 6 bases not matched to a gene. In nucleotides, the CDR3 is TGTGCCACCAGGGGGGCTAATAGCAATCAGCCCCAGCATTTT. Residues: CATRGANSNQPQHF.

This clonotype came up a few times. The CDR3 sequence is CASSAGVRVAYEQYF. The CDR3 DNA reads TGTGCCAGCAGCGCTGGCGTTAGGGTCGCCTACGAGCAGTACTTC. V is TRBV5-6 and J is TRBJ2-7; D is uncertain. Trimming pared 4 bases from V and 2 bases from J, leaving 16 bases between. Germline-derived CDR1 and CDR2 are SGHDT and YYEEEE. This CDR3 comprises 15 residues.